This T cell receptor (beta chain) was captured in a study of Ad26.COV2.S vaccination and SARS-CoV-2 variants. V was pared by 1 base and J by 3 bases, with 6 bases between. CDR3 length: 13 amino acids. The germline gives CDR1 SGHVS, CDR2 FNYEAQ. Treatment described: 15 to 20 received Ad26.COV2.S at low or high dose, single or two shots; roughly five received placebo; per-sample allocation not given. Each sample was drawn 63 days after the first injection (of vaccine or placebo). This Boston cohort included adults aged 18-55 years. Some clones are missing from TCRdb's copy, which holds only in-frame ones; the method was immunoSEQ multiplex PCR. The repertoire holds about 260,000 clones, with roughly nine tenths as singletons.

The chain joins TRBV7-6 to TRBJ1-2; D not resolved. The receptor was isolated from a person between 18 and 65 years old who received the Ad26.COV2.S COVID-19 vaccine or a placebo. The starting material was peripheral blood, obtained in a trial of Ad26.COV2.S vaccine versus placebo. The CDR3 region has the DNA TGTGCCAGCAGCTTAGAGGGTGACTATGGCTACACCTTC. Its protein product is CASSLEGDYGYTF.